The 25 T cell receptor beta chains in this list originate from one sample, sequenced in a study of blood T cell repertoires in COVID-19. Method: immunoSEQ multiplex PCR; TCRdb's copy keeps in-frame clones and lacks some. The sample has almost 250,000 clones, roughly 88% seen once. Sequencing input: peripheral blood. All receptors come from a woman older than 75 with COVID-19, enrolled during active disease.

CDR3 region: CAIKGGTEAFF. The CDR3 DNA follows: TGTGCCATCAAGGGGGGGACTGAAGCTTTCTTT. The chain links TRBV10-3 to TRBJ1-1; possible D gene TRBD1, 6 bases. The CDR3 runs to 11 residues. Germline assignment: CDR1 ENHRY and CDR2 SYGVKD. V lost 7 bases, J lost 5 bases, and 8 bases lay in between.

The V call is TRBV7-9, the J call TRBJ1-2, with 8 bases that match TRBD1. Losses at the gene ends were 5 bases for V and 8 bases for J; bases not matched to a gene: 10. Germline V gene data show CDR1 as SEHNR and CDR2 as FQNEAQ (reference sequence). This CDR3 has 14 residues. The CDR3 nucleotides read TGTGCCAGCAGCCCTTACGGGACAGGAAGCGGCTACACCTTC. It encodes CASSPYGTGSGYTF.

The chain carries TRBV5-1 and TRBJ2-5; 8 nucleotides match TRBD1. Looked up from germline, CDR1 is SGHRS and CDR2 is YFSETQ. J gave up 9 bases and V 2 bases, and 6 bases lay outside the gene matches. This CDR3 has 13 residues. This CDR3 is CASSFEQGVPQYF. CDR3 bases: TGCGCCAGCAGCTTCGAACAGGGGGTACCCCAGTACTTC.

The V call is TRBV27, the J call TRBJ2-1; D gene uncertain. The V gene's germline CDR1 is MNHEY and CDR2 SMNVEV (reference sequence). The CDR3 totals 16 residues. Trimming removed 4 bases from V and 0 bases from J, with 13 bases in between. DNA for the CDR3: TGTGCCAGCAGTTCCCGCGGTCCGAGCTCCTACAATGAGCAGTTCTTC. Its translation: CASSSRGPSSYNEQFF.

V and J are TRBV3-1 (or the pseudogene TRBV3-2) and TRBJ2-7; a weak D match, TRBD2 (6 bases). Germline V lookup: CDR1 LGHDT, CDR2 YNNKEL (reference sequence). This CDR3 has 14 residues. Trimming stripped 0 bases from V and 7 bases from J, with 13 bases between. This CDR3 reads CASSQEGGVREQYF. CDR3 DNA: TGTGCCAGCAGCCAAGAGGGCGGGGTGAGGGAGCAGTACTTC.

Here the CDR3 DNA reads TGTGCCAGCAGCCCCGACAGTAACTCCTACGAGCAGTACTTC. Residues: CASSPDSNSYEQYF. The chain carries TRBV7-6 and TRBJ2-7; a weak D match, TRBD1 (5 bases). Germline-derived CDR1 and CDR2 are SGHVS and FNYEAQ. V was shortened by 5 bases and J by 0 bases, with 11 bases between the two germline ends. CDR3 length: 14 amino acids.

CDR3 DNA sequence: TGTGCCAGCAGCAGACCCGGGACAGGGGGAGGCACTGAAGCTTTCTTT. Protein: CASSRPGTGGGTEAFF. The rearrangement links TRBV5-6 to TRBJ1-1, with 11 bases identical to TRBD1. This CDR3 is built from 16 residues. V was pared by 4 bases and J by 4 bases, with 9 bases of the junction left unmatched. Germline-derived CDR1 and CDR2 are SGHDT and YYEEEE.

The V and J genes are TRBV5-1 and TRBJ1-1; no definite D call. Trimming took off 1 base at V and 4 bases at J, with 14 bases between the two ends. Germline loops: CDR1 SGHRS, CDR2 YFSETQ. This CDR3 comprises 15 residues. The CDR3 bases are TGCGCCAGCAGCTTGAGTTTCCCAAGCGGCACTGAAGCTTTCTTT. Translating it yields CASSLSFPSGTEAFF. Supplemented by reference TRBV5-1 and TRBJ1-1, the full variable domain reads KAGVTQTPRYLIKTRGQQVTLSCSPISGHRSVSWYQQTPGQGLQFLFEYFSETQRNKGNFPGRFSGRQFSNSRSEMNVSTLELGDSALYLCASSLSFPSGTEAFFGQGTRLTVV.

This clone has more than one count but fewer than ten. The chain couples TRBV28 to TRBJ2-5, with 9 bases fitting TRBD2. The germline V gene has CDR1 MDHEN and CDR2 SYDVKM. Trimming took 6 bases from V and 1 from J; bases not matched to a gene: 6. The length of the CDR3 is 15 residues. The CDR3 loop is CASRTSGRIQETQYF. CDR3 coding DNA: TGTGCCAGCAGGACTAGCGGTCGGATCCAAGAGACCCAGTACTTC.

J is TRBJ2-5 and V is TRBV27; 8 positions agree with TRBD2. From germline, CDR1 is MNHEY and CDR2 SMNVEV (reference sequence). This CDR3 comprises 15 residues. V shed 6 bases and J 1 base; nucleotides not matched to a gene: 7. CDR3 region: CASRLSSGIQETQYF. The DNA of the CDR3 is TGTGCCAGCAGACTTAGTAGCGGGATCCAAGAGACCCAGTACTTC.

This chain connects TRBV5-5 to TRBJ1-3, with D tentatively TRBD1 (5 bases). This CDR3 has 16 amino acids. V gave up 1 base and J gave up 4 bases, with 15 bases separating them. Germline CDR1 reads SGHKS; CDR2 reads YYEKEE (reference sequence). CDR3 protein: CASSLQGLSLGNTIYF. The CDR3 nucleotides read TGTGCCAGCAGCTTGCAGGGCTTATCGCTCGGAAACACCATATATTTT.

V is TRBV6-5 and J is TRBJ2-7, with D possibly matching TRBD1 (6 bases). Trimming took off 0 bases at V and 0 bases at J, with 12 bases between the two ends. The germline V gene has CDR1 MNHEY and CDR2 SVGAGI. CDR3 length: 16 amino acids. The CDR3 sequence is CASSYSGTQSSYEQYF. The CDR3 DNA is TGTGCCAGCAGTTACTCCGGGACACAAAGCTCCTACGAGCAGTACTTC.

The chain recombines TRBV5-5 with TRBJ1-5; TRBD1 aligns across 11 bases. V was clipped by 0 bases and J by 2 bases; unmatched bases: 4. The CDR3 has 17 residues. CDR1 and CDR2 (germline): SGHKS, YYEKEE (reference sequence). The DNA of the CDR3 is TGTGCCAGCAGCTTGGGGACAGGGGGCTGGGGCAATCAGCCCCAGCATTTT. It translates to CASSLGTGGWGNQPQHF.

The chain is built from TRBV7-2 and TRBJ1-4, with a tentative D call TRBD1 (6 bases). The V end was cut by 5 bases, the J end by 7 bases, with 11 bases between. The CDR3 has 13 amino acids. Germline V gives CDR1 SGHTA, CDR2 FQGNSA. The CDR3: CASSRGAGEKLFF. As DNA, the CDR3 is TGTGCCAGCAGCCGGGGGGCTGGTGAAAAACTGTTTTTT.

CDR3 sequence (DNA): TGTGCCACCAGTGAGGACAGGGGCAATATCTATGGCTACACCTTC. It encodes CATSEDRGNIYGYTF. The chain carries TRBV24-1 and TRBJ1-2, with 9 positions matching TRBD1. Germline V gene data show CDR1 as KGHDR and CDR2 as SFDVKD. The ends lost 4 bases at V and 4 bases at J; junction bases unmatched: 6. This CDR3 is 15 amino acids long.

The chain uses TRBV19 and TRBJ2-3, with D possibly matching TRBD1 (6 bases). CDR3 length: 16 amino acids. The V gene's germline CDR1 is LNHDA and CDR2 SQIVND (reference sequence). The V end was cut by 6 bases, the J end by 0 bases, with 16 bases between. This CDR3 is CASRTAGTTSTDTQYF. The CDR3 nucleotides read TGTGCCAGTAGAACAGCCGGGACAACTAGCACAGATACGCAGTATTTT. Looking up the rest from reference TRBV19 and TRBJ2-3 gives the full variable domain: DGGITQSPKYLFRKEGQNVTLSCEQNLNHDAMYWYRQDPGQGLRLIYYSQIVNDFQKGDIAEGYSVSREKKESFPLTVTSAQKNPTAFYLCASRTAGTTSTDTQYFGPGTRLTVL.

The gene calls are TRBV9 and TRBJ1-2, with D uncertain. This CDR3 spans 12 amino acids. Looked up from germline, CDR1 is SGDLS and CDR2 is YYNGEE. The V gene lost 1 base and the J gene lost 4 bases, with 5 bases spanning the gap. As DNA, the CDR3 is TGTGCCAGCAGCGTAAACGGCTATGGCTACACCTTC. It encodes CASSVNGYGYTF.

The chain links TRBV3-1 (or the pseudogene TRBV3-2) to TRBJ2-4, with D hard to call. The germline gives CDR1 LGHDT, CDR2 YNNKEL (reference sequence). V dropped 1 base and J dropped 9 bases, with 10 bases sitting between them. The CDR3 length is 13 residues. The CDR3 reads CASSQGRHGIQYF. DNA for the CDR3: TGTGCCAGCAGCCAAGGAAGACATGGCATTCAGTACTTC.

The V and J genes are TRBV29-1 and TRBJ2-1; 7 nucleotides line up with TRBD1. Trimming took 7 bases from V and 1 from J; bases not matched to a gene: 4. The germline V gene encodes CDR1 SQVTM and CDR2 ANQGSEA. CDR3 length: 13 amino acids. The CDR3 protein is CSANRGSYNEQFF. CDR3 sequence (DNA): TGCAGCGCAAACAGGGGATCCTACAATGAGCAGTTCTTC.

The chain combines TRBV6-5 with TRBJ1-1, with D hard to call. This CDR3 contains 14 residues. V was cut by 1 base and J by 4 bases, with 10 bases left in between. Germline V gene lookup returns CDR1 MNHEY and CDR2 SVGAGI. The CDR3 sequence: CASSYFGSGTEAFF. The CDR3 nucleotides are TGTGCCAGCAGTTACTTCGGGAGTGGCACTGAAGCTTTCTTT.

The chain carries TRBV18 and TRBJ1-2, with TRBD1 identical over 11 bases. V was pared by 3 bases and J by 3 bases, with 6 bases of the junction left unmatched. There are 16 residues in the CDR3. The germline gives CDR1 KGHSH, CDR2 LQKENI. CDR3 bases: TGTGCCAGCTCACCGATCGGACAGGGGGCGGACTATGGCTACACCTTC. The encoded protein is CASSPIGQGADYGYTF.

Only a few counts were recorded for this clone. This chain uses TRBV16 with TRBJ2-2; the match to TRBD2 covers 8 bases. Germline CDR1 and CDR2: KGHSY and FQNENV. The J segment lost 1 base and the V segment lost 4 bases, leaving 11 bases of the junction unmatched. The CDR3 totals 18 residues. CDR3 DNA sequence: TGTGCCAGCAGCCCCCTAGCCGGCCTAGCGGGGAACACCGGGGAGCTGTTTTTT. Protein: CASSPLAGLAGNTGELFF. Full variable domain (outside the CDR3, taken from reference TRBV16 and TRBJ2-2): GEEVAQTPKHLVRGEGQKAKLYCAPIKGHSYVFWYQQVLKNEFKFLISFQNENVFDETGMPKERFSAKCLPNSPCSLEIQATKLEDSAVYFCASSPLAGLAGNTGELFFGEGSRLTVL.

The CDR3 spells CASSPGTSGGGETQYF. In nucleotides, the CDR3 is TGTGCCAGCAGCCCTGGGACTAGCGGGGGGGGAGAGACCCAGTACTTC. This sequence joins TRBV7-9 and TRBJ2-5; 16 nucleotides align to TRBD2. V shed 5 bases and J 4 bases; nucleotides not matched to a gene: 4. The CDR3 is made up of 16 amino acids. The germline V gene has CDR1 SEHNR and CDR2 FQNEAQ (reference sequence).

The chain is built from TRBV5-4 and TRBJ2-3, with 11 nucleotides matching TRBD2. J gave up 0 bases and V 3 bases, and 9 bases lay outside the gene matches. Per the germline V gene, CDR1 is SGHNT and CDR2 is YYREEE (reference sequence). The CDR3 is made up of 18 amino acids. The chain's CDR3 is CASSSVAGGRTSTDTQYF. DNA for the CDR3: TGTGCCAGCAGCTCAGTAGCGGGGGGGCGTACTAGCACAGATACGCAGTATTTT.

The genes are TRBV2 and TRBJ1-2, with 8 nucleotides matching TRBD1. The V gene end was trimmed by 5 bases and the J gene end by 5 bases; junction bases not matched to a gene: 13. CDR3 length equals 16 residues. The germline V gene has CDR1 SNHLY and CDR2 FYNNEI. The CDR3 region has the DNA TGTGCCAGCAGTTTAGAGACAGGGGCCACTTGGTATGGCTACACCTTC. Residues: CASSLETGATWYGYTF.